This T cell receptor (beta chain) was documented in a study of tumor-infiltrating lymphocytes in primary liver carcinoma. Study context: Male and female patients aged 30 to 69 years made up the cohort. Tumors, staged T1-T3 N0M0, spanned 4.2 to 10 cm. Study outcomes and limitations: Tumor region pairs showed greater overlap than either tumor-adjacent or tumor-blood pairs did. The top-250-clone fraction was significantly higher in tumors than in blood (p = 0.039).

The researchers produced TCR beta cDNA from around 0.5 ug total RNA with a constant-region primer. Generation of the TCR beta libraries relied on three nested multiplex PCR rounds using slightly modified ARM-PCR. The first two PCR rounds, around 11 cycles each, used TRBV1-TRBV30 forward primers and a C-beta reverse primer. One entry per CDR3 protein results from TCRdb running MiXCR on the multiplex PCR reads. The profile covers hundreds of thousands of distinct CDR3 sequences, with less than 75% appearing a single time and roughly 9% taken by the ten largest. As for this clonotype: Its target is unknown. A read error may account for a junction end that differs from germline.

This CDR3 contains 18 residues. Looked up from germline, CDR1 is MNHEY and CDR2 is SVGAGI. Unsorted whole blood supplied the RNA, and germline DNA was extracted too. The TCR comes from a man between 40 and 49 years old with primary liver carcinoma and hepatitis B virus infection. The V and J genes are TRBV6-5 and TRBJ2-3; no clear D. Sequencing was performed on peripheral blood. The CDR3 sequence: CVSSYSRSPLGITDTQYF. The CDR3 DNA reads as TGTGTCAGCAGTTACTCTCGGAGTCCCTTAGGGATCACAGATACGCAGTATTTT.